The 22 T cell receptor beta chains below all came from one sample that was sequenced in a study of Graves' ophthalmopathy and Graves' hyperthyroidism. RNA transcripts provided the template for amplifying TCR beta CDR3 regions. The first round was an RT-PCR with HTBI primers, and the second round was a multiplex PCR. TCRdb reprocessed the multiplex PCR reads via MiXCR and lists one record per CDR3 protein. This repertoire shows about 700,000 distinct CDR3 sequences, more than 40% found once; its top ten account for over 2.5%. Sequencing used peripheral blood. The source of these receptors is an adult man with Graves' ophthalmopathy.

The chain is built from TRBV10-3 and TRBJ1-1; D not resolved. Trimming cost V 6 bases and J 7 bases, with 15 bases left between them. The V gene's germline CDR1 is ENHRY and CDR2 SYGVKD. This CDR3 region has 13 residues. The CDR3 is CAISLEGRGEAFF. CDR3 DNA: TGTGCCATCAGCTTAGAAGGGAGAGGTGAAGCTTTCTTT.

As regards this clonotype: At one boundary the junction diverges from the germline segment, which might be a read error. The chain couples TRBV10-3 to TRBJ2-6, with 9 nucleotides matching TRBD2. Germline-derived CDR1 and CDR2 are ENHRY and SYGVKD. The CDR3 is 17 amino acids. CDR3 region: CASSFSLAGSGANVLTF. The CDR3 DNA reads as TGTGCCAGCAGTTTCTCACTAGCGGGTTCGGGGGCCAACGTCCTGACTTTC.

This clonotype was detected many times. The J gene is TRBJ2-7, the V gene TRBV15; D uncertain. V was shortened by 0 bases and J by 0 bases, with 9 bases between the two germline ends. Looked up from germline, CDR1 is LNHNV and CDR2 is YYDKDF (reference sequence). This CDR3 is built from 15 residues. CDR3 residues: CATSRDTRASYEQYF. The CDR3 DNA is TGTGCCACCAGCAGAGATACTCGCGCCTCCTACGAGCAGTACTTC.

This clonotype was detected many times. The CDR3, as DNA: TGTGCCAGCAGCCCCGGCCAGACAGGCAACCCCCCTCGCTATGGCTACACCTTC. Translated: CASSPGQTGNPPRYGYTF. This rearrangement joins TRBV11-1 to TRBJ1-2; possibly TRBD1 for D (6 bases). V gave up 5 bases and J gave up 4 bases, with 26 bases separating them. CDR3 length: 18 residues. CDR1 is SGHAT, CDR2 FQDESV, per germline (reference sequence).

The CDR3 loop is CASSELESQPQHF. The DNA of the CDR3 is TGTGCCAGCAGTGAGCTGGAGTCTCAGCCCCAGCATTTT. The J gene is TRBJ1-5, the V gene TRBV25-1; D not resolved. CDR1 and CDR2 from the germline V gene are MGHDK and SYGVNS. The CDR3 has 13 residues. Trimming left V 3 bases short and J 6 bases short, with 9 bases between.

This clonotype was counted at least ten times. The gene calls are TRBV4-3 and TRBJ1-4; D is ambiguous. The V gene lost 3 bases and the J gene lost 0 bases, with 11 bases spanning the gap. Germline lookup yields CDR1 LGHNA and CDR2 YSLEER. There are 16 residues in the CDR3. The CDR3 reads CASSQQYSATNEKLFF. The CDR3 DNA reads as TGCGCCAGCAGCCAGCAATACAGTGCAACTAATGAAAAACTGTTTTTT.

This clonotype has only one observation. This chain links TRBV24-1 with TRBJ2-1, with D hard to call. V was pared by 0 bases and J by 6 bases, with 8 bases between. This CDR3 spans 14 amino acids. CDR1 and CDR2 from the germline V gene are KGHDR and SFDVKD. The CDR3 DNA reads TGTGCCACCAGTGATTTGCAGTCGGCCAATGAGCAGTTCTTC. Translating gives CATSDLQSANEQFF.

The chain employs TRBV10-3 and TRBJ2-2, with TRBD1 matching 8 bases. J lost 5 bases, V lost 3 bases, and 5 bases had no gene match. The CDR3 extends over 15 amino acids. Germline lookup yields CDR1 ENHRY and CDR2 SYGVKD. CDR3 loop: CAISDTGGRTGELFF. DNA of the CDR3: TGTGCCATCAGTGACACAGGGGGTCGAACCGGGGAGCTGTTTTTT.

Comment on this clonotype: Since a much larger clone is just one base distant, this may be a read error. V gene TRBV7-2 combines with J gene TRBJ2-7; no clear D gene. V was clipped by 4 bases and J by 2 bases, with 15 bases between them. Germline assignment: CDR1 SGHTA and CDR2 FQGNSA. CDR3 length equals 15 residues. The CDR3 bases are TGTGCCAGCAGCTGCTACCCGGGCGGAACCTACGAGCAGTACTTC. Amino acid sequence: CASSCYPGGTYEQYF.

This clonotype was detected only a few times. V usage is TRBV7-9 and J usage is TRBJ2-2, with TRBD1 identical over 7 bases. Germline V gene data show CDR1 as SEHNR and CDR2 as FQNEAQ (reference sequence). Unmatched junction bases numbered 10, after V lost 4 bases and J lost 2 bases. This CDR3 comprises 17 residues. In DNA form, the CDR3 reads TGTGCCAGCAGCTCCAAGGGGGCACAGATAAACACCGGGGAGCTGTTTTTT. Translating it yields CASSSKGAQINTGELFF.

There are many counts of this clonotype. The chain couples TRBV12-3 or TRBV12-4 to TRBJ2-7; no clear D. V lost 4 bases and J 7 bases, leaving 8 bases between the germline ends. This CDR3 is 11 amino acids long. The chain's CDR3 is CASSSLVEQYF. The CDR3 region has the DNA TGTGCCAGCAGTTCCCTGGTGGAGCAGTACTTC.

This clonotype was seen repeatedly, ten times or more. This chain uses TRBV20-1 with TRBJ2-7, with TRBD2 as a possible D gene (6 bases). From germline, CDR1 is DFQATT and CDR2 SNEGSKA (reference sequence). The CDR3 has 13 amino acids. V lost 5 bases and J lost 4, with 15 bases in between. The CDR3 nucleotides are TGCAGTGCTGTCCGGGACTCCCCGTACGAGCAGTACTTC. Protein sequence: CSAVRDSPYEQYF.

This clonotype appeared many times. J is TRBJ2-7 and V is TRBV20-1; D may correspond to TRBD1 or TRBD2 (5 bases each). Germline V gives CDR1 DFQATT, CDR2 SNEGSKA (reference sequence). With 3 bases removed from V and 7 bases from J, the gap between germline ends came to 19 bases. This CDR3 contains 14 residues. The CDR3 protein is CSARATGLVWEQYF. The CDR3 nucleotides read TGCAGTGCTAGGGCTACAGGACTGGTTTGGGAGCAGTACTTC.

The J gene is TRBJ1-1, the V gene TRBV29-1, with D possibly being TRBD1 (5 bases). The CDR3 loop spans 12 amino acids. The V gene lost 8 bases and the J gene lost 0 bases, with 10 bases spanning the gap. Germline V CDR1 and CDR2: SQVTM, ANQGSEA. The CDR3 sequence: CSFGGMNTEAFF. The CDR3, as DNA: TGCAGCTTCGGGGGGATGAACACTGAAGCTTTCTTT. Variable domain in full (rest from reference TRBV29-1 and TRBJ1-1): SAVISQKPSRDICQRGTSLTIQCQVDSQVTMMFWYRQQPGQSLTLIATANQGSEATYESGFVIDKFPISRPNLTFSTLTVSNMSPEDSSIYLCSFGGMNTEAFFGQGTRLTVV.

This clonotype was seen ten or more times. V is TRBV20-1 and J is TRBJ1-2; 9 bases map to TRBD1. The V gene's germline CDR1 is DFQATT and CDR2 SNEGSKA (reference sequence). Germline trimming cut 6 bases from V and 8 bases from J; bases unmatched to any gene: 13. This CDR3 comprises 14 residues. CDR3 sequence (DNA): TGCAGTGCCACGCCCCCGGACAGGGGAAGAGGCTACACCTTC. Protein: CSATPPDRGRGYTF.

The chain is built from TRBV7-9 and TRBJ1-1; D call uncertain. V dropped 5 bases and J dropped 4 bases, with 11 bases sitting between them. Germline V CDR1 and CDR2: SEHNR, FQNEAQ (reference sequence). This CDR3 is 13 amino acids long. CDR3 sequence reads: CASSMTPSTEAFF. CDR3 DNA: TGTGCCAGCAGCATGACTCCGTCCACTGAAGCTTTCTTT.

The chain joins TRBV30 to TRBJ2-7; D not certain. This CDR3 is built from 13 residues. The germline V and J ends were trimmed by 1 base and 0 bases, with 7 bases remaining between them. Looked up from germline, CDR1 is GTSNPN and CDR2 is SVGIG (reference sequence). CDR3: CAWSAGRSYEQYF. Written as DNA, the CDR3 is TGTGCCTGGAGTGCGGGCCGCTCCTACGAGCAGTACTTC.

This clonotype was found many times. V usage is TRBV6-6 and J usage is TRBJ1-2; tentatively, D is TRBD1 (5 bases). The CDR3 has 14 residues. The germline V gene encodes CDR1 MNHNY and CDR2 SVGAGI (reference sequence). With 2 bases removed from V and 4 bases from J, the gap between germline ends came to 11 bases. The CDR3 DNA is TGTGCCAGCAGTTACGGAGAGGGGTCCTATGGCTACACCTTC. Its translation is CASSYGEGSYGYTF.

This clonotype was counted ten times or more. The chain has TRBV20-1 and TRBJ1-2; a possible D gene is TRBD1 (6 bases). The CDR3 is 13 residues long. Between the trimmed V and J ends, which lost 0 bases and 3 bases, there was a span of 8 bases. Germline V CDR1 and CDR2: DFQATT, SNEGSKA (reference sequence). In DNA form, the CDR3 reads TGCAGTGCTAGAGAGGGGGGCGACTATGGCTACACCTTC. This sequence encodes CSAREGGDYGYTF.

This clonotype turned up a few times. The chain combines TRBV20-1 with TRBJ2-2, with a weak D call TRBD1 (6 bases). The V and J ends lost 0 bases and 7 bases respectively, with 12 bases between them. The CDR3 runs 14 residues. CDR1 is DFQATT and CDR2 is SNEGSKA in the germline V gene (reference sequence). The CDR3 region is CSARDEGVSGELFF. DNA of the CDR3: TGCAGTGCTAGAGATGAGGGGGTCAGCGGGGAGCTGTTTTTT.

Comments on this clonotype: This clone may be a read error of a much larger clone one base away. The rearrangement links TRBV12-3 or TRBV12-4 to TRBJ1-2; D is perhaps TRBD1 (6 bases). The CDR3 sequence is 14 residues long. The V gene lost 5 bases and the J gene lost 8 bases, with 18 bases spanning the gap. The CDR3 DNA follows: TGTGCCAGCAGTCCCATCGGGACACGGTTGGGCTACACCTTC. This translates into CASSPIGTRLGYTF.

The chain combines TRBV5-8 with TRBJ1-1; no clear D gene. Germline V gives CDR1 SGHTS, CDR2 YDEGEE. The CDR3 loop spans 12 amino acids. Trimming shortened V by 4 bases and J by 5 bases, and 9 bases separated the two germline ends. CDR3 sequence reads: CASSAARTEAFF. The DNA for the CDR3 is TGTGCCAGCAGCGCTGCGCGGACTGAAGCTTTCTTT. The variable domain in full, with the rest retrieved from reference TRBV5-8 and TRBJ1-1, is EAGVTQSPTHLIKTRGQQATLRCSPISGHTSVYWYQQALGLGLQFLLWYDEGEERNRGNFPPRFSGRQFPNYSSELNVNALELEDSALYLCASSAARTEAFFGQGTRLTVV.